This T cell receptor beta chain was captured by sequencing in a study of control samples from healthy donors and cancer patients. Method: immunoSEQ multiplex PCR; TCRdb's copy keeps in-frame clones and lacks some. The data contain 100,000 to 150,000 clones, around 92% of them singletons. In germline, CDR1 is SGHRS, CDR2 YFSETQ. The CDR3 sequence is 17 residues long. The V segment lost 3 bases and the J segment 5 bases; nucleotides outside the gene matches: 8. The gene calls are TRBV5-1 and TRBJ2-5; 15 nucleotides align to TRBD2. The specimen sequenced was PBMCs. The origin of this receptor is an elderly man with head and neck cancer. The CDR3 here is CASSWAPGTSGRETQYF. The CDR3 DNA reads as TGCGCCAGCAGCTGGGCCCCCGGGACTAGCGGGAGGGAGACCCAGTACTTC.